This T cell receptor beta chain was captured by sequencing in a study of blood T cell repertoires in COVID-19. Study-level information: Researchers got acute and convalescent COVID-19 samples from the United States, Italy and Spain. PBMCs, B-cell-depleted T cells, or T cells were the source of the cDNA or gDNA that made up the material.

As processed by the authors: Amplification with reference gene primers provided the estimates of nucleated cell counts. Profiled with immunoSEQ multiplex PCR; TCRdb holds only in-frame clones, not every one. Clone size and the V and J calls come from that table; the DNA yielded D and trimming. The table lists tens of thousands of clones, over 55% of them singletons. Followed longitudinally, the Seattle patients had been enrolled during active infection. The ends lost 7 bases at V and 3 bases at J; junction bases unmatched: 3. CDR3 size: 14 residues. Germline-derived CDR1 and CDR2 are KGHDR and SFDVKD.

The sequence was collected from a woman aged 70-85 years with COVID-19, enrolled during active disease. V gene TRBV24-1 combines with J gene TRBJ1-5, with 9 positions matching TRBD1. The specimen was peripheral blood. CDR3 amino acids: CATSGDRVNQPQHF. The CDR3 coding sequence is TGTGCCACCAGCGGGGACAGGGTCAATCAGCCCCAGCATTTT.